A single T cell receptor (beta chain) is shown here with its context. This CDR3 spans 15 amino acids. The trim removed 3 bases at V and 8 bases at J, leaving 9 bases unmatched. Germline V gene data show CDR1 as SGDLS and CDR2 as YYNGEE. The data are from a study of blood T cell repertoires in COVID-19. Study-wide context: Both acute and convalescent COVID-19 samples were obtained from the United States, Italy and Spain. T cells, B-cell-depleted T cells, or PBMCs supplied cDNA or gDNA.

Assay used: immunoSEQ multiplex PCR; TCRdb lists only in-frame clones, some missing. Seen here are about 160,000 clones, roughly 84% observed once, and the top ten hold 13% to 15%. Input material: peripheral blood. This rearrangement joins TRBV9 to TRBJ2-2; 8 nucleotides match TRBD2. This receptor was obtained from a man aged 18 to 29 with active or convalescent COVID-19. CDR3 sequence: CASSEGTRLRGELFF. CDR3 nucleotide sequence: TGTGCCAGCAGCGAGGGGACTAGACTCAGGGGGGAGCTGTTTTTT.